This T cell receptor (beta chain) was retrieved from a study of shared clonotypes between healthy human individuals. Study results and caveats: A handful of donors had around 5% of their naive CD4 clonotypes in common. The four-donor shared clonotypes exceeded non-shared clonotypes in generation probability, with non-shared ones scoring lower.

From germline, CDR1 is SGHTA and CDR2 FQGTGA. The V end lost 3 bases, the J end lost 5 bases, and 10 bases lay between the germline ends. The CDR3 covers 13 residues. On this clone itself: The antigen is not known.

Splitting of each subset's genomic DNA was done evenly across several immunoSEQ plates. The method was immunoSEQ multiplex PCR; TCRdb's version includes in-frame clones alone and lacks a portion of them. Of roughly 2,300,000 clones listed, 85% to 95% are singletons. The sequenced sample was naive CD4+ T cells from PBMCs. The subset is: CD45RA+ positively selected. The V gene is TRBV7-3, the J gene TRBJ2-5; D is unclear. The source of this sequence is a man aged 18 to 30 in good health. Some clones in this sample may be carry-over from other donors' samples. The CDR3 spells CASSFLGGETQYF. CDR3 nucleotide sequence: TGTGCCAGCAGCTTTTTAGGTGGGGAGACCCAGTACTTC.